Shown below are 32 T cell receptor beta chains from a single sample sequenced in a study of blood T cell repertoires in COVID-19. Assay used: immunoSEQ multiplex PCR; TCRdb lists only in-frame clones, some missing. Among 220,000 or so clones listed, about four fifths were seen once. Material: peripheral blood. These receptors were taken from a woman aged 25 to 45 who had recovered from COVID-19.

The V gene is TRBV27, the J gene TRBJ1-2, with 7 bases that match TRBD1. CDR1 and CDR2 from the germline V gene are MNHEY and SMNVEV (reference sequence). Trimming at V came to 2 bases and at J to 0 bases, leaving 15 bases not matched to a gene. The CDR3 is 19 amino acids. This CDR3 reads CASSLSQEGTGASNYGYTF. The CDR3 bases are TGTGCCAGCAGTTTAAGCCAGGAGGGAACAGGGGCCTCTAACTATGGCTACACCTTC.

The V and J genes are TRBV9 and TRBJ1-2; D might be TRBD1 (5 bases). Deletions cut 2 bases from V and 2 bases from J, with 13 bases between. Looked up from germline, CDR1 is SGDLS and CDR2 is YYNGEE. This CDR3 contains 15 residues. CDR3 nucleotides: TGTGCCAGCAGCGTGGGACTAGACCCGAACTATGGCTACACCTTC. Translated, it gives CASSVGLDPNYGYTF.

V and J are TRBV30 and TRBJ1-2, with TRBD1 as a possible D gene (5 bases). The CDR3 is 13 residues long. Germline CDR1 GTSNPN, CDR2 SVGIG (reference sequence). Deletions cut 6 bases from V and 9 bases from J, with 20 bases between. CDR3 nucleotide sequence: TGTGCCTGCTCGTGGGACTCTCGGTTTAGCTACACCTTC. Protein product: CACSWDSRFSYTF.

The chain recombines TRBV7-9 with TRBJ2-1; D might be TRBD2 (6 bases). The V gene's germline CDR1 is SEHNR and CDR2 FQNEAQ (reference sequence). This CDR3 is 14 amino acids long. The ends were cut back, 5 bases at V and 9 bases at J, with 17 bases in the middle. The DNA of the CDR3 is TGTGCCAGCAGCCCCGCCTCTAGCGTCGGTGAGCAGTTCTTC. Protein sequence: CASSPASSVGEQFF.

The V gene is TRBV2, the J gene TRBJ2-1, with TRBD2 matching 11 bases. Germline V gene sequence: CDR1 SNHLY, CDR2 FYNNEI. This CDR3 region has 13 residues. J gave up 14 bases and V 4 bases, and 7 bases lay outside the gene matches. CDR3 nucleotide sequence: TGTGCCAGCAGTGGGGGACTAGCGGTCCAGGAGTTCTTC. Its translation is CASSGGLAVQEFF.

The chain is built from TRBV19 and TRBJ2-3; 8 bases align to TRBD2. The CDR3 contains 16 residues. The germline V gene encodes CDR1 LNHDA and CDR2 SQIVND (reference sequence). Germline trimming cut 5 bases from V and 0 bases from J; bases unmatched to any gene: 7. The CDR3 DNA follows: TGTGCCAGTAGTCAAGGGGCTAGCGGGAGCACAGATACGCAGTATTTT. Translating it yields CASSQGASGSTDTQYF.

The rearrangement uses TRBV11-2 and TRBJ1-1, with 8 nucleotides matching TRBD1. V gave up 5 bases and J gave up 4 bases; unmatched junction bases: 9. Looked up from germline, CDR1 is SGHAT and CDR2 is FQNNGV. The CDR3 sequence is 15 residues long. The CDR3 coding sequence is TGTGCCAGCAGCCCCGGCCAGGGGGCGGTCACTGAAGCTTTCTTT. Its protein product is CASSPGQGAVTEAFF.

This clone was counted a single time. The rearrangement links TRBV29-1 to TRBJ2-1, with 8 nucleotides matching TRBD2. Germline V lookup: CDR1 SQVTM, CDR2 ANQGSEA. Germline trimming cut 0 bases from V and 7 bases from J; bases unmatched to any gene: 11. The CDR3 has 16 residues. CDR3 in amino acids: CSVEDGVAGNGNEQFF. The CDR3, as DNA: TGCAGCGTTGAAGATGGGGTAGCGGGAAACGGAAATGAGCAGTTCTTC.

The V call is TRBV27, the J call TRBJ1-2; 11 positions agree with TRBD1. The CDR3 contains 13 residues. The germline CDR1 and CDR2 sequences are MNHEY and SMNVEV (reference sequence). V trimming: 5 bases; J trimming: 8 bases; junction bases outside the gene matches: 4. CDR3 in amino acids: CASSQGQGGGYTF. Here the CDR3 DNA reads TGTGCCAGCAGTCAGGGACAGGGGGGAGGCTACACCTTC.

DNA for the CDR3: TGTGCCAGCAGTCAAAGCAGGGAGCCCCAGCATTTT. It encodes CASSQSREPQHF. This rearrangement joins TRBV7-3 to TRBJ1-5; the D gene is possibly TRBD1 (5 bases). Germline assignment: CDR1 SGHTA and CDR2 FQGTGA. Trimming removed 6 bases from V and 8 bases from J, with 11 bases in between. The CDR3 is made up of 12 amino acids.

The chain links TRBV4-1 to TRBJ1-4, with D unresolved. Germline V gives CDR1 MGHRA, CDR2 YSYEKL. V dropped 3 bases and J dropped 6 bases, with 11 bases sitting between them. The CDR3 length is 14 residues. The CDR3 sequence is CASSHGELDEKLFF. The CDR3 bases are TGCGCCAGCAGCCACGGGGAACTTGATGAAAAACTGTTTTTT.

This clone has just one count. The chain uses TRBV5-1 and TRBJ2-3; D is uncertain. Germline V gene sequence: CDR1 SGHRS, CDR2 YFSETQ. V lost 6 bases to trimming and J lost 0 bases, with 14 bases between them. This CDR3 has 15 amino acids. The CDR3 region has the DNA TGCGCCAGCAATCGGGTAGATACTAGCACAGATACGCAGTATTTT. Translated, it gives CASNRVDTSTDTQYF.

The chain combines TRBV24-1 with TRBJ2-1; 8 positions match TRBD1. After removal of 3 bases from V and 4 bases from J, the junction contained 7 bases not matched to a gene. In germline, CDR1 is KGHDR, CDR2 SFDVKD. There are 16 residues in the CDR3. CDR3 protein: CATSDRDRGRYNEQFF. The CDR3 DNA reads as TGTGCCACCAGTGATAGAGACAGGGGAAGATACAATGAGCAGTTCTTC.

This rearrangement joins TRBV27 to TRBJ2-7; 12 bases agree with TRBD1. Germline CDR1 is MNHEY and CDR2 is SMNVEV (reference sequence). The V gene end was trimmed by 4 bases and the J gene end by 7 bases; junction bases not matched to a gene: 8. The CDR3 has 15 residues. CDR3 bases: TGTGCCAGCAGTTGGAAGGGACAGGGGGCGGGTGAGCAGTACTTC. It is translated as CASSWKGQGAGEQYF.

The rearrangement uses TRBV7-2 and TRBJ1-2; no clear D. V was pared by 5 bases and J by 3 bases, with 10 bases between. CDR3 length: 13 residues. From germline, CDR1 is SGHTA and CDR2 FQGNSA. In DNA, the CDR3 is TGTGCCAGCAGCCCGTCCAGGCACTATGGCTACACCTTC. As protein: CASSPSRHYGYTF.

Many counts were recorded for this clone. The genes are TRBV28 and TRBJ2-1; D not resolved. The CDR3 covers 13 residues. Germline loops: CDR1 MDHEN, CDR2 SYDVKM. V shed 5 bases and J shed 9 bases, with 14 bases lying between them. The CDR3 region has the DNA TGTGCCAGCAGTCCAACTCTGACGGGTGAGCAGTTCTTC. Its translation: CASSPTLTGEQFF.

The chain joins TRBV6-5 to TRBJ2-1; 11 nucleotides align to TRBD1. After removal of 6 bases from V and 6 bases from J, the junction contained 4 bases not matched to a gene. There are 14 residues in the CDR3. Germline values: CDR1 MNHEY, CDR2 SVGAGI. The CDR3 bases are TGTGCCAGCAGGAAGGGACAGGGGGTCAATGAGCAGTTCTTC. Protein: CASRKGQGVNEQFF.

To note about this clone: A junction boundary mismatches the germline segment, possibly from a read error. J is TRBJ1-1 and V is TRBV10-2; D gene unclear. Germline-derived CDR1 and CDR2 are WSHSY and SAAADI. The CDR3 consists of 13 residues. CDR3 DNA: TGCACCAGCATCCGGGGAGTGAACACTGAAGCTTTCTTT. This gives the protein CTSIRGVNTEAFF.

This clone was counted a single time. J is TRBJ2-7 and V is TRBV5-1, with 7 bases matching TRBD1. Germline V CDR1 and CDR2: SGHRS, YFSETQ. The J segment lost 0 bases and the V segment lost 4 bases, leaving 7 bases of the junction unmatched. This CDR3 is 15 amino acids long. The CDR3 reads CASSPGQVGSYEQYF. The CDR3 coding sequence is TGCGCCAGCAGCCCCGGACAGGTTGGCTCCTACGAGCAGTACTTC.

The rearrangement uses TRBV28 and TRBJ2-7, with TRBD2 matching over 10 bases. With V trimmed by 2 bases and J by 6 bases, 7 bases remained unmatched. The CDR3 consists of 15 residues. Germline V lookup: CDR1 MDHEN, CDR2 SYDVKM. In nucleotides, the CDR3 is TGTGCCAGCAGTTTACAGCTAGCGGGGGCCGGCGAGCAGTACTTC. It is translated as CASSLQLAGAGEQYF. The full variable domain, rest sourced from reference TRBV28 and TRBJ2-7, is DVKVTQSSRYLVKRTGEKVFLECVQDMDHENMFWYRQDPGLGLRLIYFSYDVKMKEKGDIPEGYSVSREKKERFSLILESASTNQTSMYLCASSLQLAGAGEQYFGPGTRLTVT.

This sequence joins TRBV7-3 and TRBJ1-1; no reliable D call. The CDR3 runs to 13 residues. Trimming removed 6 bases at V and 7 bases at J, with 15 bases between. CDR1 and CDR2 (germline): SGHTA, FQGTGA. DNA for the CDR3: TGTGCCAGCAGTCCAACGGCGGGCCTTGAAGCTTTCTTT. Translating gives CASSPTAGLEAFF.

Remarks on this clone: An end of the junction does not agree with germline; a read error may underlie this. V usage is TRBV6-5 and J usage is TRBJ2-7; D is unresolved. This CDR3 is 13 amino acids long. Germline V CDR1 and CDR2: MNHEY, SVGAGI. The CDR3 nucleotides read TGTGCCGGCAGTTACCCCAACACCCACGAGCAGTACTTC. This encodes CAGSYPNTHEQYF.

This clone was recorded once. The chain carries TRBV5-1 and TRBJ2-6; 8 bases agree with TRBD1. CDR1 SGHRS and CDR2 YFSETQ come from the germline V gene. The length of the CDR3 is 18 residues. V lost 0 bases to trimming and J lost 0 bases; unmatched junction nucleotides: 5. The CDR3 protein is CASSLVGQANSGANVLTF. CDR3 nucleotide sequence: TGCGCCAGCAGCTTGGTGGGACAGGCGAACTCTGGGGCCAACGTCCTGACTTTC.

The chain uses TRBV4-1 and TRBJ2-1; D is perhaps TRBD2 (6 bases). CDR3 size: 13 residues. The V end lost 3 bases, the J end lost 9 bases, and 12 bases lay between the germline ends. Germline CDR1 MGHRA, CDR2 YSYEKL. The CDR3 loop reads CASSHTTRGEQFF. DNA for the CDR3: TGCGCCAGCAGCCATACGACTAGGGGTGAGCAGTTCTTC.

The chain joins TRBV6-4 to TRBJ2-1, with 9 bases that match TRBD1. Looked up from germline, CDR1 is MRHNA and CDR2 is SNTAGT. Germline trimming cut 3 bases from V and 10 bases from J; bases unmatched to any gene: 10. The CDR3 extends over 15 amino acids. The CDR3 region is CASSEAPGQGFEQFF. CDR3 coding DNA: TGTGCCAGCAGTGAGGCGCCGGGACAGGGTTTCGAGCAGTTCTTC.

The chain couples TRBV28 to TRBJ2-3, with TRBD2 identical over 7 bases. CDR1 MDHEN and CDR2 SYDVKM come from the germline V gene. CDR3 length equals 15 residues. Losses at the gene ends were 9 bases for V and 0 bases for J; bases not matched to a gene: 9. CDR3 coding DNA: TGTGCCAGTAGCCCTGCGGGAGCTAGCACAGATACGCAGTATTTT. Protein: CASSPAGASTDTQYF.

About this clone: Other DNA sequences in this specimen translate into the identical CDR3. The J gene is TRBJ2-5, the V gene TRBV3-1 (or the pseudogene TRBV3-2); unclear D gene. Germline V gene sequence: CDR1 LGHDT, CDR2 YNNKEL (reference sequence). Trimming shortened V by 1 base and J by 1 base, and 4 bases separated the two germline ends. The CDR3 runs to 13 residues. CDR3 nucleotides: TGTGCCAGCAGCCAAGGACTCCAAGAGACCCAGTACTTC. Residues: CASSQGLQETQYF.

V usage is TRBV5-1 and J usage is TRBJ2-5; TRBD1 matches 11 bases. The CDR3 runs to 15 residues. V gave up 4 bases and J gave up 4 bases; unmatched junction bases: 6. Germline V gene sequence: CDR1 SGHRS, CDR2 YFSETQ. CDR3 in DNA: TGCGCCAGCAGCCGGGGACAGGGGGAAGGAGAGACCCAGTACTTC. This translates into CASSRGQGEGETQYF.

As to this clone: This CDR3 is also generated by other DNA sequences in the sample. This chain connects TRBV6-6 to TRBJ1-5; TRBD1 matches 8 bases. The germline gives CDR1 MNHNY, CDR2 SVGAGI (reference sequence). Unmatched junction bases numbered 5, after V lost 6 bases and J lost 7 bases. This CDR3 region has 13 residues. The CDR3 spells CASSSQGDQPQHF. The CDR3 DNA sequence: TGTGCCAGCAGCTCACAGGGGGACCAGCCCCAGCATTTT.

The sample holds one count of this clone. The rearrangement joins TRBV7-3 to TRBJ2-1; 13 nucleotides line up with TRBD2. CDR3 size: 15 residues. CDR1 is SGHTA and CDR2 is FQGTGA in the germline V gene. The J segment lost 4 bases and the V segment lost 5 bases, leaving 2 bases of the junction unmatched. Here the CDR3 reads CASSELAGGYNEQFF. CDR3 bases: TGTGCCAGCAGCGAACTAGCGGGAGGGTACAATGAGCAGTTCTTC.

This clone was counted once. The J gene is TRBJ1-1, the V gene TRBV6-1, with no clear D. V was cut by 1 base and J by 7 bases, with 13 bases left in between. CDR3 length: 14 amino acids. From germline, CDR1 is MNHNS and CDR2 SASEGT. CDR3 loop: CASSEGASFYEAFF. As DNA, the CDR3 is TGTGCCAGCAGTGAAGGGGCCTCTTTTTATGAAGCTTTCTTT.

The chain carries TRBV4-1 and TRBJ2-3, with TRBD1 as a possible D gene (5 bases). The germline V gene encodes CDR1 MGHRA and CDR2 YSYEKL. CDR3 length: 16 residues. V lost 0 bases and J lost 2, with 12 bases in between. The CDR3 reads CASSQDPGRDTDTQYF. Written as DNA, the CDR3 is TGCGCCAGCAGCCAAGATCCCGGCAGGGACACAGATACGCAGTATTTT.